Listed below are T cell receptor beta chains from one sample, sequenced in a study of spatial heterogeneity in lung cancer. Via MiXCR, TCRdb re-called the 5' RACE reads, giving one row per CDR3 protein. The table has about 3,000 distinct CDR3 sequences, roughly 2.8% seen once. Material: normal lung tissue next to the tumor, obtained at surgery. The receptors stem from a male donor with early-stage non-small cell lung cancer. The CDR3 runs from the conserved cysteine through the conserved F or W. The D gene is left open where the match is weak. The listing skips clone size in some rows; elsewhere it reads once, few, many or a size class.

size: many; V: TRBV12-3/TRBV12-4; J: TRBJ2-7; D: TRBD1; DNA: TGTGCCAGCAGTACTAGACAGGGGGCGCGGGAGCAGTACTTC; CDR3: CASSTRQGAREQYF
size: many; V: TRBV7-9; J: TRBJ2-5; D: .; DNA: TGTGCCTCTATTGATGACCGGTTTGGTGGGGAGACCCAGTACTTC; CDR3: CASIDDRFGGETQYF
size: many; V: TRBV5-5; J: TRBJ2-5; D: .; DNA: TGTGCCAGCAGCTCAGACCCAGCAGGCGGGGAGACCCAGTACTTC; CDR3: CASSSDPAGGETQYF
size: many; V: TRBV7-8; J: TRBJ2-1; D: TRBD1; DNA: TGTGCCAGCAGCTTAGCGAGGGACAGGGGCCGTAATGAGCAGTTCTTC; CDR3: CASSLARDRGRNEQFF
size: medium-sized; V: TRBV11-1; J: TRBJ2-2; D: .; DNA: TGTGCCAGCAGCCCCGAGGATGAGCGGAACACCGGGGAGCTGTTTTTT; CDR3: CASSPEDERNTGELFF
size: medium-sized; V: TRBV9; J: TRBJ1-6; D: .; DNA: TGTGCCAGCAGCGAGGGGAAAAGGAGAAATTCACCCCTCCACTTT; CDR3: CASSEGKRRNSPLHF
size: medium-sized; V: TRBV7-2; J: TRBJ2-5; D: .; DNA: TGTGCCAGCAGCTTAATCATACAAGAGACCCAGTACTTC; CDR3: CASSLIIQETQYF
size: medium-sized; V: TRBV14; J: TRBJ2-1; D: TRBD2; DNA: TGTGCCAGCAGCCATTCACTAGCGGGAGACCACAATGAGCAGTTCTTC; CDR3: CASSHSLAGDHNEQFF
size: medium-sized; V: TRBV7-6; J: TRBJ2-1; D: TRBD2; DNA: TGTGCCAGCAGCTCGATTAGCGGGACAAGCAGATACAATGAGCAGTTCTTC; CDR3: CASSSISGTSRYNEQFF
size: many; V: TRBV7-6; J: TRBJ2-7; D: .; DNA: TGTGCCAGCAGCTCCGGACCTAACTACGAGCAGTACTTC; CDR3: CASSSGPNYEQYF
size: medium-sized; V: TRBV7-9; J: TRBJ2-3; D: TRBD2; DNA: TGTGCCAGCAGCCTACGACTAGCGGGAGAAGTTTTAGGCACAGATACGCAGTATTTT; CDR3: CASSLRLAGEVLGTDTQYF
size: medium-sized; V: TRBV29-1; J: TRBJ1-4; D: .; DNA: TGCAGCGCATGGACCGGAGGTGAAAAACTGTTTTTT; CDR3: CSAWTGGEKLFF
size: many; V: TRBV12-3/TRBV12-4; J: TRBJ2-7; D: TRBD2; DNA: TGTGCCAGCAGTTTCGACGGGATCCAGCGGGACTCCTACGAGCAGTACTTC; CDR3: CASSFDGIQRDSYEQYF
size: medium-sized; V: TRBV5-1; J: TRBJ1-1; D: TRBD1; DNA: TGCGCCAGCAGCTTAGTCGACAGGGTAGATGGAGCTTTCTTT; CDR3: CASSLVDRVDGAFF
size: medium-sized; V: TRBV7-2; J: TRBJ1-1; D: .; DNA: TGTGCCAGCAGCTTAGATGGGACATGGGACACTGAAGCTTTCTTT; CDR3: CASSLDGTWDTEAFF
size: many; V: TRBV13; J: TRBJ1-2; D: TRBD1; DNA: TGTGCCAGCAGTCCGGACAGGGTTCAGACCTATGGCTACACCTTC; CDR3: CASSPDRVQTYGYTF
size: many; V: TRBV12-3/TRBV12-4; J: TRBJ1-5; D: .; DNA: TGTGCCAGCAGTTTGGGTCAGCCCCAGCATTTT; CDR3: CASSLGQPQHF
size: medium-sized; V: TRBV7-6; J: TRBJ1-3; D: TRBD1; DNA: TGTGCCAGCAGCGTAGGACAGGGGAGGGCGAACACCATATATTTT; CDR3: CASSVGQGRANTIYF
size: large; V: TRBV25-1; J: TRBJ2-5; D: TRBD1; DNA: TGTGCCAGCAGTGAACCCGACAGGGAATTACAGACCCAGTACTTC; CDR3: CASSEPDRELQTQYF
size: few; V: TRBV30; J: TRBJ2-1; D: TRBD2; DNA: TGTGCCTGGAGTCCCGGCGGCGGGAGAATCGATGAGCAGTTCTTC; CDR3: CAWSPGGGRIDEQFF
size: .; V: TRBV5-1; J: TRBJ2-7; D: TRBD2; DNA: TGCGCCAGCAGGGGACTAGCGCGGAGCTCCTACGAGCAGTACTTC; CDR3: CASRGLARSSYEQYF
size: .; V: TRBV4-2; J: TRBJ2-3; D: TRBD2; DNA: TGTGCCAGCAGCCAAGATTGGGATAGCGGGAGGATGGATACGCAGTATTTT; CDR3: CASSQDWDSGRMDTQYF
size: medium-sized; V: TRBV3-1; J: TRBJ2-6; D: .; DNA: TGTGCCAGCAGCCAAGATCTCGTGGGGACTGGGGCCAACGTCCTGACTTTC; CDR3: CASSQDLVGTGANVLTF
size: .; V: TRBV29-1; J: TRBJ2-3; D: .; DNA: TGCAGCGTTGACCCAGGGGAGCGGGATCGGGATACGCAGTATTTT; CDR3: CSVDPGERDRDTQYF
size: many; V: TRBV28; J: TRBJ2-3; D: .; DNA: TGTGCCAGCAGTTTTCCGGGAGATACGCAGTATTTT; CDR3: CASSFPGDTQYF
size: hyperexpanded; V: TRBV29-1; J: TRBJ2-7; D: TRBD2; DNA: TGCAGCGTTGAGGGAGGGACTACCTACGAGCAGTACTTC; CDR3: CSVEGGTTYEQYF
size: many; V: TRBV9; J: TRBJ2-7; D: .; DNA: TGTGCCAGCAGCGCCGGGAGTCAGACCTACGAGCAGTACTTC; CDR3: CASSAGSQTYEQYF
size: medium-sized; V: TRBV7-6; J: TRBJ2-7; D: .; DNA: TGTGCCAGCACCCTCAGGGCGTCCGACGAGCAGTACTTC; CDR3: CASTLRASDEQYF
size: medium-sized; V: TRBV29-1; J: TRBJ1-5; D: .; DNA: TGCAGCGTTCGCCAAGGTAATAGCAATCAGCCCCAGCATTTT; CDR3: CSVRQGNSNQPQHF
size: many; V: TRBV18; J: TRBJ2-3; D: TRBD2; DNA: TGTGCCAGCTCACCAAAATCTCCGCTAGCGGGACCAGATACGCAGTATTTT; CDR3: CASSPKSPLAGPDTQYF
size: many; V: TRBV7-3; J: TRBJ1-4; D: .; DNA: TGTGCCAGCAGCCCTTACAAGGGGGAAAAACTGTTTTTT; CDR3: CASSPYKGEKLFF
size: many; V: TRBV5-1; J: TRBJ2-5; D: TRBD2; DNA: TGCGCCAGCAGCTCTGGACTAGCGGGGGAGACAATACAAGAGACCCAGTACTTC; CDR3: CASSSGLAGETIQETQYF
size: many; V: TRBV2; J: TRBJ1-5; D: TRBD1; DNA: TGTGCCAGCAGTGAAGAGGCAGGGGGAGGTCAGCCCCAGCATTTT; CDR3: CASSEEAGGGQPQHF
size: many; V: TRBV7-3; J: TRBJ1-5; D: .; DNA: TGTGCCAGCAGCGCTAGCGTGGGTCAGCCCCAGCATTTT; CDR3: CASSASVGQPQHF
size: .; V: TRBV3-1; J: TRBJ2-1; D: TRBD2; DNA: TGTGCCAGCAGCCATGGTACTAGCGGAACCTACAATGAGCAGTTCTTC; CDR3: CASSHGTSGTYNEQFF
size: many; V: TRBV29-1; J: TRBJ2-3; D: .; DNA: TGCAGCGTTGAATTAACGGCTGGAGATACGCAGTATTTT; CDR3: CSVELTAGDTQYF
size: medium-sized; V: TRBV5-1; J: TRBJ2-4; D: .; DNA: TGCGCCAGCAGCCCGCAGAGTTCCCAAAACATTCAGTACTTC; CDR3: CASSPQSSQNIQYF
size: many; V: TRBV3-1; J: TRBJ2-2; D: .; DNA: .; CDR3: CASSQVFGAGELFF
size: medium-sized; V: TRBV7-8; J: TRBJ2-7; D: TRBD1; DNA: TGTGCCAGCAGCGTGGGACAGGCCTACGAGCAGTACTTC; CDR3: CASSVGQAYEQYF
size: many; V: TRBV29-1; J: TRBJ1-2; D: .; DNA: TGCAGCGCCAACCCCGGGACCGCGAACTATGGCTACACCTTC; CDR3: CSANPGTANYGYTF
size: many; V: TRBV2; J: TRBJ1-5; D: TRBD1; DNA: TGTGCCAGCGCTTCAGGGGGAGGTAGCAATCAGCCCCAGCATTTT; CDR3: CASASGGGSNQPQHF
size: few; V: TRBV4-2; J: TRBJ2-1; D: .; DNA: TGTGCCAGCAGCCAAGAGGGGGCCTTCTACAATGAGCAGTTCTTC; CDR3: CASSQEGAFYNEQFF
size: medium-sized; V: TRBV29-1; J: TRBJ1-2; D: .; DNA: TGCAGCGTAGTACTAACAGGGAAGGACTATGGCTACACCTTC; CDR3: CSVVLTGKDYGYTF
size: .; V: TRBV4-1; J: TRBJ2-7; D: TRBD1; DNA: TGCGCCAGCAGCTCCGGACAGGGTGAAGGGTACGAGCAGTACTTC; CDR3: CASSSGQGEGYEQYF